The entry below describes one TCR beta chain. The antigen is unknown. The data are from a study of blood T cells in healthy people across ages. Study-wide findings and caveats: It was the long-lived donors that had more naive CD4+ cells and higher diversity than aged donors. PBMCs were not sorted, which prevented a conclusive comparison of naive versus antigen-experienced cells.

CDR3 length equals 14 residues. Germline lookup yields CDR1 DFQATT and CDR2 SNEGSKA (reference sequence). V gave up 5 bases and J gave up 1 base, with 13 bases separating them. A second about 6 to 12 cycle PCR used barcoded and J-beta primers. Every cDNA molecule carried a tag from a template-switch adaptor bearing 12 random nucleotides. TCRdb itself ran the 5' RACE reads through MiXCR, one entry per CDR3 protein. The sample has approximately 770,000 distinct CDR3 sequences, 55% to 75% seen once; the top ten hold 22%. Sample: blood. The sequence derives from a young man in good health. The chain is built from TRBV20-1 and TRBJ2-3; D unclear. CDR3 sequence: CSARVPDGTDTQYF. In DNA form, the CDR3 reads TGCAGTGCTCGGGTACCTGACGGCACAGATACGCAGTATTTT.